This paragraph reports one TCR beta chain. This sample is drawn from a study of OX40 agonist ivuxolimab in advanced cancers. This CDR3 comprises 14 residues. Germline lookup yields CDR1 KGHSH and CDR2 LQKENI. J was trimmed by 2 bases and V by 6 bases; bases with no gene match: 4. Data came from immunoSEQ multiplex PCR; TCRdb stores just in-frame clones and leaves some out. The data show approximately 73,000 clones, with roughly nine tenths seen just once and approximately 12% held by the top ten. The specimen comprised CD4+ or CD8+ T cells sorted from blood, sampled in a trial of the OX40 agonist ivuxolimab. The gene calls are TRBV18 and TRBJ2-7; 10 nucleotides align to TRBD2. The clonotype comes from an adult with an advanced solid tumor such as melanoma, head and neck, liver or kidney cancer. CDR3 nucleotides: TGTGCCAGCTCCCGAGCGGGAGGGCCCTACGAGCAGTACTTC. Residues: CASSRAGGPYEQYF. Variable domain in full (rest from reference TRBV18 and TRBJ2-7): NAGVMQNPRHLVRRRGQEARLRCSPMKGHSHVYWYRQLPEEGLKFMVYLQKENIIDESGMPKERFSAEFPKEGPSILRIQQVVRGDSAAYFCASSRAGGPYEQYFGPGTRLTVT.